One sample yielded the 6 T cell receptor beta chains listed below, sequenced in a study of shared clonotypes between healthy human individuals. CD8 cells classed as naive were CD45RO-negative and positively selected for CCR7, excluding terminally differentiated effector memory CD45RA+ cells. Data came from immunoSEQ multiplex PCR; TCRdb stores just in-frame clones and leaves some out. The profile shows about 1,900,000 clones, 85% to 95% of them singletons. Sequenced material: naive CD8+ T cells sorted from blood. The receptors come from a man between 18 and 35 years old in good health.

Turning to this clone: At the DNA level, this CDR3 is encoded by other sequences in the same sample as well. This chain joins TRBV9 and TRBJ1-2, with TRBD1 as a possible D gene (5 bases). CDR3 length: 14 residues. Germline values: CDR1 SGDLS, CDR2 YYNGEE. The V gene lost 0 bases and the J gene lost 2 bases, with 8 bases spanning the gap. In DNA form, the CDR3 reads TGTGCCAGCAGCGTAGGAGGGGCGAACTATGGCTACACCTTC. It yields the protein CASSVGGANYGYTF.

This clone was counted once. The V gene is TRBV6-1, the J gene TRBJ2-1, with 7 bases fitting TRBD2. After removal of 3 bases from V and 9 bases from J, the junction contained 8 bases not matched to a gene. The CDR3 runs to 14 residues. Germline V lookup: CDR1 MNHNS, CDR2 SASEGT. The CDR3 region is CASSDWEGLAEQFF. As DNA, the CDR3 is TGTGCCAGCAGTGATTGGGAGGGCCTTGCTGAGCAGTTCTTC.

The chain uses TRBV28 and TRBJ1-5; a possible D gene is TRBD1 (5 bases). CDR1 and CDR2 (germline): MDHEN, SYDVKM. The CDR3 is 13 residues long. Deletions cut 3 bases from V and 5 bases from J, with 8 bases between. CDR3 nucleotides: TGTGCCAGCAGTTTTAGGGACCATCAGCCCCAGCATTTT. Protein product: CASSFRDHQPQHF.

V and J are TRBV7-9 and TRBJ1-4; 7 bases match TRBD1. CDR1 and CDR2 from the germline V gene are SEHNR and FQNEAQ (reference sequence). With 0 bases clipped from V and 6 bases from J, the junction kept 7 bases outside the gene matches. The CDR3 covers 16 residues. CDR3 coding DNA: TGTGCCAGCAGCTTAGCCGAGGGACAGCACTATGAAAAACTGTTTTTT. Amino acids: CASSLAEGQHYEKLFF.

In DNA form, the CDR3 reads TGTGCCAGCAGCGTAGGTGAGGGGGCATCCTACAATGAGCAGTTCTTC. The encoded protein is CASSVGEGASYNEQFF. The V gene is TRBV7-8, the J gene TRBJ2-1; 7 bases are shared with TRBD1. This CDR3 has 16 residues. Germline V lookup: CDR1 SGHVS, CDR2 FQNEAQ. The V segment lost 5 bases and the J segment 1 base; nucleotides outside the gene matches: 8.

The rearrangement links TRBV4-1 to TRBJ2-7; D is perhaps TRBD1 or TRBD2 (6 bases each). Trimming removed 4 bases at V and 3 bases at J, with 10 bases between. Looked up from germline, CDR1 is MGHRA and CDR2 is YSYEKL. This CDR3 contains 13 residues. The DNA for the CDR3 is TGCGCCAGCAGCCGGGGGGCGAACTACGAGCAGTACTTC. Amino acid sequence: CASSRGANYEQYF.